This TCR beta chain was observed in a study of blood T cell repertoires in COVID-19. How the authors handled the data: Reference gene primer amplification yielded estimated nucleated cell counts. Libraries were prepared by immunoSEQ multiplex PCR; TCRdb keeps only in-frame clonotypes and omits some of them. The V and J calls and clone size come from that table; D and trimming were worked out from the DNA. The sample comprises about 150,000 clones, just under 85% of which are singletons, and over 25% rests with the top ten. The CDR3 extends over 14 amino acids. Between the trimmed V and J ends, which lost 9 bases and 4 bases, there was a span of 16 bases. Germline V gene data show CDR1 as LNHDA and CDR2 as SQIVND (reference sequence).

This chain joins TRBV19 and TRBJ2-1, with D possibly being TRBD1 (5 bases). The origin of this receptor is a woman aged 55-69 years with acute or convalescent COVID-19. Sample: peripheral blood. The CDR3 here is CARVFRVEYNEQFF. The CDR3 DNA reads as TGTGCCAGGGTGTTCAGGGTGGAGTACAATGAGCAGTTCTTC.